The text below deals with one T cell receptor (beta chain). Data came from immunoSEQ multiplex PCR; TCRdb stores just in-frame clones and leaves some out. The sample lists approximately 100,000 clones; 90% were seen once. The data were taken from a study of T cell responses to AZD1222 COVID-19 vaccine. Overall study context: Analyses pooled second doses at about 4 or about 12 weeks.

The V segment lost 5 bases and the J segment 7 bases; nucleotides outside the gene matches: 8. The germline V gene encodes CDR1 LNHDA and CDR2 SQIVND (reference sequence). The CDR3 sequence is 15 residues long. This receptor was identified in an adult in good health. The rearrangement links TRBV19 to TRBJ1-2; 12 nucleotides align to TRBD1. The material was peripheral blood, obtained on day 0 of AZD1222 vaccination. DNA for the CDR3: TGTGCCAGTAGTTCCGGGGACAGGGGGCTAGGTGGCTACACCTTC. This gives the protein CASSSGDRGLGGYTF.